This TCR beta chain derives from a study of early T cells in non-severe SARS-CoV-2 infection. Only a few counts were recorded for this clonotype. As part of library construction, unique molecular identifiers were attached to individual cDNA molecules. TCRdb analysed the 5' RACE reads with MiXCR anew, one entry per CDR3 protein. Among 86,000 or so distinct CDR3 sequences, 11% to 15% were seen once, and the ten largest hold 3%. Trimming removed 6 bases at V and 7 bases at J, with 16 bases between. The CDR3 covers 15 residues. Germline CDR1 MNHEY, CDR2 SMNVEV (reference sequence). What was sequenced was whole blood. The V call is TRBV27, the J call TRBJ1-6; D is undetermined. The receptor was derived from an adult who was a healthcare worker with PCR-confirmed SARS-CoV-2 infection or an uninfected control (not recorded which). This CDR3 is CASSRSTQGNSPLHF. The DNA for the CDR3 is TGTGCCAGCAGCCGGTCAACACAAGGGAATTCACCCCTCCACTTT.